A selection of T cell receptor beta chains follows, all from one sample in a study of T-cell reconstitution after alpha-beta-depleted transplantation in children. TCRdb ran MiXCR on the PCR reads and lists one entry per CDR3 protein. The sample contains about 900,000 distinct CDR3 sequences, roughly 29% of which appear only once. The sample consisted of PBMCs, mostly from graft donor cells, taken 360 days after TCRalphabeta/CD19-depleted stem cell transplant. The source is a boy in the first two years of life who had a stem cell transplant for SCID, so the T cells may come from the graft donor. CDR3s include the opening cysteine and the closing phenylalanine or tryptophan. The order of the fields is clone size, D gene, CDR3 length, J gene, V gene, CDR3 DNA, CDR3 protein. The D gene is left open where the match is weak. Clone size is given for some rows only: seen once, a few or many times, or a class if the clone is expanded.

NA,NA,15,TRBJ2-7,TRBV5-1,TGCGCCAGCACCGACCGGGACCTAGGACCCTACGAGCAGTACTTC,CASTDRDLGPYEQYF
many,NA,14,TRBJ1-5,TRBV12-3/TRBV12-4,TGTGCCAGCAGCCTGGGCCGGGGCAATCAGCCCCAGCATTTT,CASSLGRGNQPQHF
NA,NA,14,TRBJ2-3,TRBV7-3,TGTGCCAGCAGCTTAGGGGGCAAGACAGATACGCAGTATTTT,CASSLGGKTDTQYF
few,NA,16,TRBJ1-1,TRBV5-1,TGCGCCAGCAGCTTGGGCCCCTTGGGGGGCAACACTGAAGCTTTCTTT,CASSLGPLGGNTEAFF
NA,NA,13,TRBJ2-2,TRBV29-1,TGCAGCGTTGCTAGACCACTCACCGGGGAGCTGTTTTTT,CSVARPLTGELFF
NA,NA,17,TRBJ2-1,TRBV4-2,TGTGCCAGCAGCCAAGAAGGAGTACTAGCCAGCGACAATGAGCAGTTCTTC,CASSQEGVLASDNEQFF
many,TRBD2,15,TRBJ2-7,TRBV28,TGTGCCAGCAGTGCGACTAGCGGGGTGGCCTACGAGCAGTACTTC,CASSATSGVAYEQYF
few,NA,14,TRBJ2-1,TRBV30,TGTGCCTGGATAAAGACTCCGAGCTACAATGAGCAGTTCTTC,CAWIKTPSYNEQFF
NA,TRBD1,12,TRBJ1-4,TRBV2,TGTGCCAGCATCCAGGGGGTTGGAAAACTGTTTTTT,CASIQGVGKLFF
few,NA,13,TRBJ1-1,TRBV3-1,TGTGCCAGCAGCCAAGATTGGGGCTCTGAAGCTTTCTTT,CASSQDWGSEAFF
NA,NA,16,TRBJ1-1,TRBV11-2,TGTGCCAGCAGCAATTTGGGACGGACTATGAACACTGAAGCTTTCTTT,CASSNLGRTMNTEAFF
NA,NA,14,TRBJ1-1,TRBV6-2/TRBV6-3,TGTGCCAGCAGTTACTCGTCTAAGAAAACTGAAGCTTTCTTT,CASSYSSKKTEAFF
NA,NA,14,TRBJ2-3,TRBV5-1,TGCGCCAGCAGCTTGGAGCGGTTAACAGATACGCAGTATTTT,CASSLERLTDTQYF
NA,NA,16,TRBJ2-2,TRBV3-1,TGTGCCAGCAGCGCAGGGGGGGGAGCGAACACCGGGGAGCTGTTTTTT,CASSAGGGANTGELFF
NA,TRBD2,15,TRBJ2-7,TRBV20-1,TGCAGTGCTAAGGCCGGGAGCGGGGGGTCCTACGAGCAGTACTTC,CSAKAGSGGSYEQYF
NA,NA,12,TRBJ1-5,TRBV10-3,TGTGCCATCAGTGATAACGCCTTCCCCCAGCATTTT,CAISDNAFPQHF
few,NA,16,TRBJ2-1,TRBV12-3/TRBV12-4,TGTGCCAGCAGTTTCGCCCAGAATGGGGGCTACAATGAGCAGTTCTTC,CASSFAQNGGYNEQFF
few,NA,14,TRBJ2-2,TRBV20-1,TGCAGTGCTAGAGATCGTAAATTGACCGGGGAGCTGTTTTTT,CSARDRKLTGELFF
NA,TRBD2,16,TRBJ2-1,TRBV27,TGTGCCAGCAGTCGCTCCGGGACTAGCTCCTACAATGAGCAGTTCTTC,CASSRSGTSSYNEQFF
few,NA,15,TRBJ2-3,TRBV4-1,TGCGCCAGCAGCCAAGAAGGGAAAAGCACAGATACGCAGTATTTT,CASSQEGKSTDTQYF
few,NA,14,TRBJ1-1,TRBV20-1,TGCAGTGCTAGAGATGTCAGGGGGAACACTGAAGCTTTCTTT,CSARDVRGNTEAFF
NA,NA,14,TRBJ1-4,TRBV7-9,TGTGCCAGCAGCTTTAGGGGGATCGAGGAAAAACTGTTTTTT,CASSFRGIEEKLFF
NA,NA,14,TRBJ1-1,TRBV21-1,TGTGCCAGCAGCAACGGACCGACTGGGGTTGAAGCTTTCTTT,CASSNGPTGVEAFF
few,NA,15,TRBJ1-3,TRBV5-1,TGCGCCAGCAGCTTGACGGGGGCGCAAGGAAACACCATATATTTT,CASSLTGAQGNTIYF
few,NA,14,TRBJ1-1,TRBV6-1,TGTGCCAGCAAAGTCATCAGGGTTCGGAGTGAAGCTTTCTTT,CASKVIRVRSEAFF
NA,NA,15,TRBJ2-5,TRBV7-2,TGTGCCAGCAGCTCCCGGGACTGGTACCAAGAGACCCAGTACTTC,CASSSRDWYQETQYF
NA,NA,16,TRBJ2-4,TRBV27,TGTGCCAGCGGCGATGGTGGACACCTAGCCAAAAACATTCAGTACTTC,CASGDGGHLAKNIQYF